The 27 T cell receptor beta chains given below trace back to one sample, sequenced in a study of shared clonotypes between healthy human individuals. The repertoire was sequenced with immunoSEQ multiplex PCR; TCRdb's copy has only in-frame clones and lacks some. The sample yields 2.5 million or so clones, approximately 92% seen once. The sequencing input was naive CD4+ T cells sorted from blood. Subset of the sample: CD45RA+ positively selected. Receptor source: a man aged 18-30 years in good health.

The CDR3 DNA sequence: TGTGCCAGCAGCTTAGGTTCCGGGTTAGGTTCACCCCTCCACTTT. This encodes CASSLGSGLGSPLHF. The chain combines TRBV11-1 with TRBJ1-6; D is uncertain. The CDR3 consists of 15 residues. With 1 base removed from V and 9 bases from J, the gap between germline ends came to 13 bases. Germline V gene sequence: CDR1 SGHAT, CDR2 FQDESV (reference sequence). Using reference TRBV11-1 and TRBJ1-6 for the parts outside the CDR3, the full variable domain is EAEVAQSPRYKITEKSQAVAFWCDPISGHATLYWYRQILGQGPELLVQFQDESVVDDSQLPKDRFSAERLKGVDSTLKIQPAELGDSAMYLCASSLGSGLGSPLHFGNGTRLTVT.

The chain links TRBV21-1 to TRBJ1-5; the listed D gene, TRBD1, was not tested against the DNA. TRBV21-1 is described as a pseudogene. The length of the CDR3 is 15 residues. The CDR3: CASSKAFRGHQPQHF. CDR3 nucleotide sequence: TGTGCCAGCAGCAAAGCGTTTAGGGGCCATCAGCCCCAGCATTTT.

The V and J genes are TRBV15 and TRBJ2-4; D is unresolved. Germline loops: CDR1 LNHNV, CDR2 YYDKDF (reference sequence). Trimming took off 5 bases at V and 2 bases at J, with 16 bases between the two ends. The CDR3 sequence is 16 residues long. CDR3 DNA: TGTGCCACCAGCCCCCAGCTGACAATGACCAAAAACATTCAGTACTTC. Protein sequence: CATSPQLTMTKNIQYF.

Here the CDR3 DNA reads TGTGCCAGCAGCCAAGTTGGGTCAGGGACTAACGAGCAGTACTTC. Encoded protein: CASSQVGSGTNEQYF. The chain is built from TRBV14 and TRBJ2-7, with TRBD2 matching over 7 bases. Germline V gene data show CDR1 as SGHDN and CDR2 as FVKESK. CDR3 length: 15 residues. V was clipped by 1 base and J by 5 bases; unmatched bases: 8.

This rearrangement joins TRBV28 to TRBJ1-5, with 10 bases matching TRBD1. The germline gives CDR1 MDHEN, CDR2 SYDVKM. Germline trimming cut 1 base from V and 4 bases from J; bases unmatched to any gene: 7. This CDR3 spans 17 amino acids. The CDR3 sequence: CASSLSPDRGGNQPQHF. The CDR3 DNA is TGTGCCAGCAGTTTATCCCCGGACAGGGGGGGAAATCAGCCCCAGCATTTT.

The V gene is TRBV30, the J gene TRBJ2-7; 9 bases agree with TRBD1. CDR1 is GTSNPN and CDR2 is SVGIG in the germline V gene (reference sequence). This CDR3 has 13 residues. Losses at the gene ends were 5 bases for V and 1 base for J; bases not matched to a gene: 3. The CDR3 spells CAWGTGLSYEQYF. For the CDR3, the DNA is TGTGCCTGGGGGACAGGGTTGTCCTACGAGCAGTACTTC.

This chain's CDR3 is CASSLNDRDTQYF. The CDR3 nucleotides read TGTGCCAGCAGCTTAAATGACCGGGATACGCAGTATTTT. The chain has TRBV7-9 and TRBJ2-3; the D is unclear. Germline CDR1 reads SEHNR; CDR2 reads FQNEAQ (reference sequence). This CDR3 contains 13 residues. V was trimmed by 2 bases and J by 6 bases, leaving 9 bases between them.

J is TRBJ2-7 and V is TRBV5-1; D is unresolved. Germline V gene sequence: CDR1 SGHRS, CDR2 YFSETQ. CDR3 length equals 14 residues. The ends were cut back, 4 bases at V and 4 bases at J, with 15 bases in the middle. For the CDR3, the DNA is TGCGCCAGCAGCAGCATGACTTCCAGTTACGAGCAGTACTTC. This sequence encodes CASSSMTSSYEQYF.

This sequence joins TRBV6-1 and TRBJ1-6; 8 nucleotides agree with TRBD1. V lost 2 bases and J lost 7; bases outside the gene matches: 4. Looked up from germline, CDR1 is MNHNS and CDR2 is SASEGT. The length of the CDR3 is 15 residues. As DNA, the CDR3 is TGTGCCAGCAGTGAAAGGCAGGGGGCCAATTCACCCCTCCACTTT. This codes for CASSERQGANSPLHF.

The rearrangement links TRBV7-9 to TRBJ2-3; a weak D match, TRBD2 (6 bases). The germline CDR1 and CDR2 sequences are SEHNR and FQNEAQ (reference sequence). V was pared by 2 bases and J by 4 bases, with 10 bases between. The CDR3 consists of 14 residues. The CDR3 sequence: CASSLTTSSDTQYF. CDR3 DNA sequence: TGTGCCAGCAGCTTAACGACTAGTTCAGATACGCAGTATTTT.

CDR3 sequence reads: CASSGLWSAGLAGELFF. The CDR3 nucleotides read TGTGCCAGCAGTGGGTTATGGTCTGCGGGGTTGGCCGGGGAGCTGTTTTTT. The chain links TRBV2 to TRBJ2-2; perhaps TRBD2 as D (6 bases). The germline CDR1 and CDR2 sequences are SNHLY and FYNNEI. The CDR3 has 17 amino acids. The germline V and J ends were trimmed by 4 bases and 6 bases, with 21 bases remaining between them.

This chain joins TRBV6-5 and TRBJ2-1; D remains ambiguous. This CDR3 is built from 14 residues. V lost 5 bases to trimming and J lost 2 bases, with 10 bases between them. Germline V gene sequence: CDR1 MNHEY, CDR2 SVGAGI. CDR3 sequence (DNA): TGTGCCAGCAGTCAACAGCCTACCTACAATGAGCAGTTCTTC. This sequence encodes CASSQQPTYNEQFF.

This chain links TRBV19 with TRBJ2-7; D unclear. Germline V gene data show CDR1 as LNHDA and CDR2 as SQIVND (reference sequence). This CDR3 has 11 residues. Trimming shortened V by 7 bases and J by 6 bases, and 10 bases separated the two germline ends. CDR3 in amino acids: CASIPRPEQYF. CDR3 DNA: TGTGCCAGTATTCCCAGACCCGAGCAGTACTTC. Complete variable domain (other parts from reference TRBV19 and TRBJ2-7): DGGITQSPKYLFRKEGQNVTLSCEQNLNHDAMYWYRQDPGQGLRLIYYSQIVNDFQKGDIAEGYSVSREKKESFPLTVTSAQKNPTAFYLCASIPRPEQYFGPGTRLTVT.

The sample holds one count of this clone. The same CDR3 can be traced to other DNA sequences in this sample. This chain uses TRBV5-4 with TRBJ1-2; D not certain. Germline lookup yields CDR1 SGHNT and CDR2 YYREEE (reference sequence). V dropped 0 bases and J dropped 1 base, with 4 bases sitting between them. The CDR3 contains 13 residues. This CDR3 is CASSLDNNYGYTF. The CDR3 DNA follows: TGTGCCAGCAGCTTGGATAATAACTATGGCTACACCTTC.

The genes are TRBV5-1 and TRBJ1-2, with TRBD1 matching over 7 bases. The germline V gene has CDR1 SGHRS and CDR2 YFSETQ. The CDR3 is 16 residues long. The junction had 13 bases not matched to a gene; V was cut back by 4 bases and J by 4 bases. Here the CDR3 reads CASSTSTGTVTYGYTF. DNA of the CDR3: TGCGCCAGCAGCACGTCTACCGGGACAGTCACCTATGGCTACACCTTC.

The chain carries TRBV7-2 and TRBJ2-5; D uncertain. Trimming took off 6 bases at V and 3 bases at J, with 11 bases between the two ends. This CDR3 is built from 13 residues. The germline V gene encodes CDR1 SGHTA and CDR2 FQGNSA. The DNA for the CDR3 is TGTGCCAGCAGTCGGGCCCCGGAAGAGACCCAGTACTTC. This sequence encodes CASSRAPEETQYF.

In the case of this clone: A read error may produce the germline difference seen at one junction end. The V gene is TRBV6-5, the J gene TRBJ1-5; 7 bases map to TRBD1. The CDR3 is 14 residues long. Per the germline V gene, CDR1 is MNHEY and CDR2 is SVGAGI. The DNA of the CDR3 is TGTGCCATCAGTCCCGGGACAGCGGGGCAGCCCCAGCATTTT. Translated, it gives CAISPGTAGQPQHF.

The V and J genes are TRBV18 and TRBJ2-5; D call uncertain. The CDR3 loop spans 13 amino acids. Trimming cost V 8 bases and J 0 bases, with 10 bases left between them. Germline values: CDR1 KGHSH, CDR2 LQKENI. CDR3 sequence reads: CASTVGYQETQYF. CDR3 DNA: TGTGCCAGCACCGTGGGGTACCAAGAGACCCAGTACTTC.

This chain joins TRBV5-1 and TRBJ2-7; maybe TRBD2 (6 bases). Per germline, CDR1 SGHRS and CDR2 YFSETQ. CDR3 size: 14 residues. Between the trimmed V and J ends, which lost 5 bases and 2 bases, there was a span of 14 bases. This chain's CDR3 is CASSPNGGPYEQYF. The CDR3 nucleotides read TGCGCCAGCAGTCCTAACGGGGGTCCCTACGAGCAGTACTTC.

CDR3 region: CASSPPYGELFF. CDR3 sequence (DNA): TGTGCCAGCAGCCCACCCTATGGGGAGCTGTTTTTT. The chain joins TRBV7-2 to TRBJ2-2; D is undetermined. V was clipped by 5 bases and J by 8 bases, with 9 bases between them. The length of the CDR3 is 12 residues. CDR1 and CDR2 (germline): SGHTA, FQGNSA.

Regarding this clone: The same CDR3 arises from other DNA sequences in this sample as well. V gene TRBV7-9 combines with J gene TRBJ2-2; 7 bases are a match to TRBD1. The V and J ends lost 5 bases and 2 bases, in that order; junction bases with no gene match: 5. The CDR3 spans 15 residues. CDR1 is SEHNR, CDR2 FQNEAQ, per germline (reference sequence). The DNA for the CDR3 is TGTGCCAGCAGCCCCGGACAGGCTAACACCGGGGAGCTGTTTTTT. Translating it yields CASSPGQANTGELFF. Supplemented by reference TRBV7-9 and TRBJ2-2, the full variable domain reads DTGVSQNPRHKITKRGQNVTFRCDPISEHNRLYWYRQTLGQGPEFLTYFQNEAQLEKSRLLSDRFSAERPKGSFSTLEIQRTEQGDSAMYLCASSPGQANTGELFFGEGSRLTVL.

This chain links TRBV9 with TRBJ2-2; D gene uncertain. The CDR3 has 15 residues. Germline V gene data show CDR1 as SGDLS and CDR2 as YYNGEE. The ends were cut back, 0 bases at V and 4 bases at J, with 10 bases in the middle. The CDR3 is CASSVDSRSTGELFF. The DNA of the CDR3 is TGTGCCAGCAGCGTAGACAGTCGCTCCACCGGGGAGCTGTTTTTT.

This chain connects TRBV7-2 to TRBJ2-7; no firm D call. The CDR3 extends over 11 amino acids. The germline V gene encodes CDR1 SGHTA and CDR2 FQGNSA. Deletions cut 3 bases from V and 5 bases from J, with 5 bases between. The CDR3 loop is CASSFMHEQYF. CDR3 DNA sequence: TGTGCCAGCAGCTTTATGCACGAGCAGTACTTC.

Only one count was recorded for this clone. The V gene is TRBV19, the J gene TRBJ2-3, with a possible D match to TRBD2 (6 bases). V was clipped by 5 bases and J by 2 bases, with 23 bases between them. CDR3 length equals 18 residues. Germline CDR1 is LNHDA and CDR2 is SQIVND (reference sequence). The DNA for the CDR3 is TGTGCCAGTAGTCTGAGATACTTAGCGGACGAGACCACAGATACGCAGTATTTT. As protein: CASSLRYLADETTDTQYF.

The genes are TRBV7-9 and TRBJ2-4, with 10 bases identical to TRBD2. With V trimmed by 5 bases and J by 7 bases, 8 bases remained unmatched. The CDR3 is made up of 15 amino acids. Germline values: CDR1 SEHNR, CDR2 FQNEAQ (reference sequence). The CDR3 sequence is CASSPLAGVRNIQYF. CDR3 nucleotide sequence: TGTGCCAGCAGCCCGCTAGCGGGAGTACGTAACATTCAGTACTTC.

On this clone: Other DNA sequences in the sample encode the same CDR3. Here the CDR3 reads CASSPSTDTQYF. DNA of the CDR3: TGCGCCAGCAGTCCTAGCACAGATACGCAGTATTTT. The chain recombines TRBV10-1 with TRBJ2-3; D is unclear. The CDR3 runs to 12 residues. With 5 bases removed from V and 0 bases from J, the gap between germline ends came to 3 bases. From germline, CDR1 is WNHNN and CDR2 SYGVQD (reference sequence).

This chain links TRBV7-2 with TRBJ1-2; maybe TRBD1 (5 bases). Trimming cost V 2 bases and J 4 bases, with 11 bases left between them. Germline CDR1 SGHTA, CDR2 FQGNSA. The CDR3 loop spans 14 amino acids. CDR3 sequence (DNA): TGTGCCAGCAGCTTAATCAATCAGGGCTATGGCTACACCTTC. Encoded protein: CASSLINQGYGYTF.